This TCR beta chain was sequenced in a study of CD8 T cells in ankylosing spondylitis. Study-wide points: From matched ankylosing spondylitis synovial fluid, disease-linked clones were reportedly recovered at significantly enriched levels.

One entry per CDR3 protein, called by TCRdb with MiXCR from the 5' RACE reads. The data hold 150,000 to 200,000 distinct CDR3 sequences, with roughly 30% observed a single time. Germline CDR1 reads DFQATT; CDR2 reads SNEGSKA (reference sequence). Between the trimmed V and J ends, which lost 5 bases and 10 bases, there was a span of 18 bases. This CDR3 is built from 13 residues. This clonotype was counted between two and nine times. Antigen specificity is unknown. Material: synovial fluid, either unsorted or a sorted T cell fraction (not recorded which). This receptor was identified in a male donor with ankylosing spondylitis. This chain uses TRBV20-1 with TRBJ2-1; tentatively, D is TRBD1 or TRBD2 (6 bases each). The CDR3 nucleotides are TGCAGTGCTGAGCGAGGGGGGAAGGAGGAGCAGTTCTTC. It codes for CSAERGGKEEQFF.